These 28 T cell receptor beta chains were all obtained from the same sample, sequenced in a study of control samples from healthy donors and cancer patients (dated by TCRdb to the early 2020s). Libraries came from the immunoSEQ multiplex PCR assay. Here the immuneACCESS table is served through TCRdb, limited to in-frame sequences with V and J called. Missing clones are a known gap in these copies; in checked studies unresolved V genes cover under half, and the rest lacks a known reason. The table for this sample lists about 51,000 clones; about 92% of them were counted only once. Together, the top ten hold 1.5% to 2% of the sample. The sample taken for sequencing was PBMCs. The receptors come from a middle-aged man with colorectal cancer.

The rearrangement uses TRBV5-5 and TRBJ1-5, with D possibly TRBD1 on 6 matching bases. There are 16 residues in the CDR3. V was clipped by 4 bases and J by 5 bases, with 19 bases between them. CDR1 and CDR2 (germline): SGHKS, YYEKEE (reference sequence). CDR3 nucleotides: TGTGCCAGCAGCCCTAGCACACAGGGATTTCATCAGCCCCAGCATTTT. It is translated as CASSPSTQGFHQPQHF.

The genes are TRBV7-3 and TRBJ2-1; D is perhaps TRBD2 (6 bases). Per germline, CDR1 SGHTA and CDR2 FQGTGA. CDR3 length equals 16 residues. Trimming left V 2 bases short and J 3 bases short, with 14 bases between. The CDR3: CASSLYVEGDYNEQFF. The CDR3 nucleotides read TGTGCCAGCAGCTTATACGTGGAGGGAGACTACAATGAGCAGTTCTTC.

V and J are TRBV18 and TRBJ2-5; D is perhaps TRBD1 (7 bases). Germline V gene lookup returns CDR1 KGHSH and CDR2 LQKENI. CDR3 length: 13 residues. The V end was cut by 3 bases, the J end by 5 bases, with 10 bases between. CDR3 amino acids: CASSPAGGETQYF. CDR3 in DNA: TGTGCCAGCTCACCGGCAGGGGGGGAGACCCAGTACTTC.

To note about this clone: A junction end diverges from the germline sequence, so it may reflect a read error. CDR3 protein: CATSGGDSPIYNSPLHF. In nucleotides, the CDR3 is TGTGCCACCAGTGGGGGGGACAGCCCTATCTATAATTCACCCCTCCACTTT. V usage is TRBV10-3 and J usage is TRBJ1-6, with 7 bases fitting TRBD1. The CDR3 contains 17 residues. Germline CDR1 reads ENHRY; CDR2 reads SYGVKD.

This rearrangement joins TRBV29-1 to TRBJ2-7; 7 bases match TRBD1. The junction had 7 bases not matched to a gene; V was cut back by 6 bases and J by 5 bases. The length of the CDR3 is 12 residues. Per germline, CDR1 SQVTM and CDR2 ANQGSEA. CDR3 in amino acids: CSVLTGVNEQYF. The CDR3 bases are TGCAGCGTACTAACAGGGGTCAACGAGCAGTACTTC.

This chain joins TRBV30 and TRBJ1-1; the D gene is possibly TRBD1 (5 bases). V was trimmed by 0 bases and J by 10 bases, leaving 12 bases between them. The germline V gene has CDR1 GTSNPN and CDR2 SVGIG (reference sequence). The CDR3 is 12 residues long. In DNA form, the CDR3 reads TGTGCCTGGAGTGTACCTCGGGGGGTAGCTTTCTTT. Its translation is CAWSVPRGVAFF.

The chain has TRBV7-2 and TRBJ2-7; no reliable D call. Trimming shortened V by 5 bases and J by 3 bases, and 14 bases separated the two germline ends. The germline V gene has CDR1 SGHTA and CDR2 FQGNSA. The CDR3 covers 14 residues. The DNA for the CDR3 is TGTGCCAGCAGCCGCCCGGGTTCCTTCTACGAGCAGTACTTC. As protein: CASSRPGSFYEQYF.

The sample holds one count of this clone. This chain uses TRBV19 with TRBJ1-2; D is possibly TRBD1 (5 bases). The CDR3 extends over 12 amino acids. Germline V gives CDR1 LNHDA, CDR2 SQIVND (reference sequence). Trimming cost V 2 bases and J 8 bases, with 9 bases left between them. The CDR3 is CASSIKGNGYTF. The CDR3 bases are TGTGCCAGTAGTATAAAGGGGAACGGCTACACCTTC.

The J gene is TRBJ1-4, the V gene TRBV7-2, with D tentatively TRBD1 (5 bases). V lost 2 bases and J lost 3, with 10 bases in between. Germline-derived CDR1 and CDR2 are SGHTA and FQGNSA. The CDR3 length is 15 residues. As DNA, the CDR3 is TGTGCCAGCAGCTTAAGGGGTCTCGCTAATGAAAAACTGTTTTTT. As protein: CASSLRGLANEKLFF. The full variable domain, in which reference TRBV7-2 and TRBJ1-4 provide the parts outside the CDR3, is GAGVSQSPSNKVTEKGKDVELRCDPISGHTALYWYRQSLGQGLEFLIYFQGNSAPDKSGLPSDRFSAERTGGSVSTLTIQRTQQEDSAVYLCASSLRGLANEKLFFGSGTQLSVL.

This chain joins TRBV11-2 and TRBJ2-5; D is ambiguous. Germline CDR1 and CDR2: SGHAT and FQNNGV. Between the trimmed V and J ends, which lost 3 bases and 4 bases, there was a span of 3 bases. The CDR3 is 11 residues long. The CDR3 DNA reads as TGTGCCAGCAGCTTTGGAGAGACCCAGTACTTC. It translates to CASSFGETQYF. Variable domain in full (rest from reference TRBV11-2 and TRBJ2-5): EAGVAQSPRYKIIEKRQSVAFWCNPISGHATLYWYQQILGQGPKLLIQFQNNGVVDDSQLPKDRFSAERLKGVDSTLKIQPAKLEDSAVYLCASSFGETQYFGPGTRLLVL.

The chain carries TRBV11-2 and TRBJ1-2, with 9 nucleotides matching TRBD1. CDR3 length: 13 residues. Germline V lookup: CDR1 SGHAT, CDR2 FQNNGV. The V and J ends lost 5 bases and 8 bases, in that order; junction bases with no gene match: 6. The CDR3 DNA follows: TGTGCCAGCAGCCTTGACAGGGGGAGCGGCTACACCTTC. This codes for CASSLDRGSGYTF.

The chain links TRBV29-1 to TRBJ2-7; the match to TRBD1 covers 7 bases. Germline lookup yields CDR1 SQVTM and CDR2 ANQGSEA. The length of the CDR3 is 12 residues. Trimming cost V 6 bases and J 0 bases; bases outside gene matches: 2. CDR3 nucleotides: TGCAGCGTGGGGACAGTCTCCTACGAGCAGTACTTC. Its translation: CSVGTVSYEQYF.

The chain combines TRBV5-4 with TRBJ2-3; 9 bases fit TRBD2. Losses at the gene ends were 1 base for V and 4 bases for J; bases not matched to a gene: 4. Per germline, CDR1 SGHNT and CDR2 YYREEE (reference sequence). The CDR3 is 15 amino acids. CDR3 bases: TGTGCCAGCAGCTTGAGTAGCGGGAGCGCAGATACGCAGTATTTT. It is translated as CASSLSSGSADTQYF.

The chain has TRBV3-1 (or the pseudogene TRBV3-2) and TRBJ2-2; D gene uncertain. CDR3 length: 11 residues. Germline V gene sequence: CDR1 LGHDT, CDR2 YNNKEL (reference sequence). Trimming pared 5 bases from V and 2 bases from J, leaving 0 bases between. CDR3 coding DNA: TGTGCCAGCAGCAACACCGGGGAGCTGTTTTTT. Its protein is CASSNTGELFF.

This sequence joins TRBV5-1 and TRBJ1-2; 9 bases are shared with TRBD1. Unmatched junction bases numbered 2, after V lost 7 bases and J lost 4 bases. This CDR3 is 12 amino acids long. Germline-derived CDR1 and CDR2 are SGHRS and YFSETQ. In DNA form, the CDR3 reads TGCGCCAGCCGGACAGGGGTCTATGGCTACACCTTC. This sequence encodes CASRTGVYGYTF.

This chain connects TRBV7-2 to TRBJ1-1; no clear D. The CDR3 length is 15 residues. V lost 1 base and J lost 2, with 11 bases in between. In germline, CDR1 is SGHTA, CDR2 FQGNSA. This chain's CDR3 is CASSLVWAGNTEAFF. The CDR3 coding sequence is TGTGCCAGCAGCTTAGTCTGGGCCGGTAACACTGAAGCTTTCTTT.

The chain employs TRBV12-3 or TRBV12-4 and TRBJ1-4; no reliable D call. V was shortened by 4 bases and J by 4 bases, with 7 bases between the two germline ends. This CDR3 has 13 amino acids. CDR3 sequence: CASSSQVNEKLFF. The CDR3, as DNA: TGTGCCAGCAGTTCCCAAGTTAATGAAAAACTGTTTTTT.

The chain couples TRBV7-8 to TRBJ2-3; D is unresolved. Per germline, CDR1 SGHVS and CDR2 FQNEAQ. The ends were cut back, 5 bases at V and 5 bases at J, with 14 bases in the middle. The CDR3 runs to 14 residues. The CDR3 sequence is CASSPVRSQDTQYF. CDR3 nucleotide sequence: TGTGCCAGCAGCCCCGTAAGGTCCCAAGATACGCAGTATTTT.

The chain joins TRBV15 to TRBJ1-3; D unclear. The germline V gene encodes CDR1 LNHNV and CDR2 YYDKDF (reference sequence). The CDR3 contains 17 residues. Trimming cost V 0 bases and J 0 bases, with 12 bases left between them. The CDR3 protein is CATSRDPTVASGNTIYF. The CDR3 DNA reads TGTGCCACCAGCAGAGACCCAACAGTCGCCTCTGGAAACACCATATATTTT. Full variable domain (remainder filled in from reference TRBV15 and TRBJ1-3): DAMVIQNPRYQVTQFGKPVTLSCSQTLNHNVMYWYQQKSSQAPKLLFHYYDKDFNNEADTPDNFQSRRPNTSFCFLDIRSPGLGDTAMYLCATSRDPTVASGNTIYFGEGSWLTVV.

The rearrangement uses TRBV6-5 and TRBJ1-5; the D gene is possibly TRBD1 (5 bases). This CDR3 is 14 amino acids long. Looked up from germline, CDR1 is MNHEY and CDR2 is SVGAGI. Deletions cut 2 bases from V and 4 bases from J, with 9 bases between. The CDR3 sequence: CASSYRRGNQPQHF. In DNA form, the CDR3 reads TGTGCCAGCAGTTACCGCCGGGGGAATCAGCCCCAGCATTTT.

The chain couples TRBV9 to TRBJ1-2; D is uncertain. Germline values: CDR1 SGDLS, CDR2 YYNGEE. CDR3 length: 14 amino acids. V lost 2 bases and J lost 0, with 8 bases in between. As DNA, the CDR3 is TGTGCCAGCAGCGTTGGGTCTACTAACTATGGCTACACCTTC. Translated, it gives CASSVGSTNYGYTF.

CDR3 protein: CASSSGGTTYNEQFF. In DNA, the CDR3 is TGTGCCAGTAGTTCGGGGGGGACTACCTACAATGAGCAGTTCTTC. The genes are TRBV19 and TRBJ2-1, with 8 bases fitting TRBD2. The CDR3 spans 15 residues. CDR1 and CDR2 from the germline V gene are LNHDA and SQIVND (reference sequence). Trimming cost V 5 bases and J 2 bases; bases outside gene matches: 5. Full variable domain (rest looked up from reference TRBV19 and TRBJ2-1): DGGITQSPKYLFRKEGQNVTLSCEQNLNHDAMYWYRQDPGQGLRLIYYSQIVNDFQKGDIAEGYSVSREKKESFPLTVTSAQKNPTAFYLCASSSGGTTYNEQFFGPGTRLTVL.

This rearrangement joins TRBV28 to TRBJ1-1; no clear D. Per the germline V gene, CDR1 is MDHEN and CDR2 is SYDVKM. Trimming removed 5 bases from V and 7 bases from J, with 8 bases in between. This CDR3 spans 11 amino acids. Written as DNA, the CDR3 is TGTGCCAGCAGTGACCCCGTTGAAGCTTTCTTT. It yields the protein CASSDPVEAFF.

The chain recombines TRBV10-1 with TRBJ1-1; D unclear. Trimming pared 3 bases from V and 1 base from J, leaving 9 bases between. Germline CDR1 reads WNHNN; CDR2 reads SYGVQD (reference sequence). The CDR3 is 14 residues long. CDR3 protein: CASSDRAANTEAFF. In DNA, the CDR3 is TGCGCCAGCAGTGATCGGGCGGCGAACACTGAAGCTTTCTTT.

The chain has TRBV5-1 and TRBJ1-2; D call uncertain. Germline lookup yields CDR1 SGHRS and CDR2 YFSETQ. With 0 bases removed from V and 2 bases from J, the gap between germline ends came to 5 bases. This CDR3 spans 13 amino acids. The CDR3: CASSLAENYGYTF. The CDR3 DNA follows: TGCGCCAGCAGCTTGGCTGAGAACTATGGCTACACCTTC.

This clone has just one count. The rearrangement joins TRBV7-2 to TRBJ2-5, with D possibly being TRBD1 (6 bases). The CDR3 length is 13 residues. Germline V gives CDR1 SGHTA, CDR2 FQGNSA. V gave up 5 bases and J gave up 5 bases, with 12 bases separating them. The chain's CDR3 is CASSPGARETQYF. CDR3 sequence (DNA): TGTGCCAGCAGCCCAGGGGCGAGGGAGACCCAGTACTTC.

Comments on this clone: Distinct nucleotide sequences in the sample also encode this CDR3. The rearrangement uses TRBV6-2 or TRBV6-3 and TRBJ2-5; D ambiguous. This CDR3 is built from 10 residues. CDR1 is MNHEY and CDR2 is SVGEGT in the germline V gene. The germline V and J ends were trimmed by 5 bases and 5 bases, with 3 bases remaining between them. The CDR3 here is CASSRETQYF. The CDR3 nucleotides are TGTGCCAGCAGTCGGGAGACCCAGTACTTC.

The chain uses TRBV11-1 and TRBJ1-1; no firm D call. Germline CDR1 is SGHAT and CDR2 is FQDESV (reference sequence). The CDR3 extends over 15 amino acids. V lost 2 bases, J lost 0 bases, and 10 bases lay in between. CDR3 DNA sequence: TGTGCCAGCAGCTTAAATGGCGGATTGAACACTGAAGCTTTCTTT. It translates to CASSLNGGLNTEAFF.